The 5 T cell receptor beta chains given below trace back to one sample, sequenced in a study of blood T cell repertoires in COVID-19. Libraries were prepared by immunoSEQ multiplex PCR; TCRdb keeps only in-frame clonotypes and omits some of them. The sample lists 150,000 to 200,000 clones, roughly 87% occurring once. Sequencing used peripheral blood. The origin of the receptors is a man aged 55 to 69 with active or convalescent COVID-19.

The sample holds one count of this clone. The same CDR3 arises from other DNA sequences in this sample as well. The V and J genes are TRBV5-1 and TRBJ1-4, with 7 bases lining up with TRBD1. V dropped 4 bases and J dropped 5; count of bases not matched to a gene: 5. Germline V CDR1 and CDR2: SGHRS, YFSETQ. The CDR3 has 14 residues. The CDR3: CASSLGQLNEKLFF. The CDR3 nucleotides read TGCGCCAGCAGCCTGGGACAGCTGAATGAAAAACTGTTTTTT.

J is TRBJ2-7 and V is TRBV19, with 8 positions matching TRBD1. J lost 0 bases, V lost 5 bases, and 9 bases had no gene match. Germline values: CDR1 LNHDA, CDR2 SQIVND (reference sequence). The CDR3 is made up of 16 amino acids. As DNA, the CDR3 is TGTGCCAGTAGTCGTTTTCGACAGGGGAGCTCCTACGAGCAGTACTTC. Translated, it gives CASSRFRQGSSYEQYF.

The chain is built from TRBV29-1 and TRBJ1-2; D is ambiguous. Germline V gives CDR1 SQVTM, CDR2 ANQGSEA. Between the trimmed V and J ends, which lost 2 bases and 8 bases, there was a span of 9 bases. The CDR3 has 11 amino acids. CDR3 sequence reads: CSVERGKGYTF. In DNA form, the CDR3 reads TGCAGCGTTGAACGAGGGAAGGGCTACACCTTC. Full variable domain (outside the CDR3, taken from reference TRBV29-1 and TRBJ1-2): SAVISQKPSRDICQRGTSLTIQCQVDSQVTMMFWYRQQPGQSLTLIATANQGSEATYESGFVIDKFPISRPNLTFSTLTVSNMSPEDSSIYLCSVERGKGYTFGSGTRLTVV.

The chain employs TRBV4-1 and TRBJ1-1; D is unclear. The CDR3 totals 16 residues. V was shortened by 1 base and J by 1 base, with 13 bases between the two germline ends. CDR1 and CDR2 (germline): MGHRA, YSYEKL. CDR3 coding DNA: TGCGCCAGCAGCCAAGGAAGAACACTAAAGAACACTGAAGCTTTCTTT. Translation gives CASSQGRTLKNTEAFF.

CDR3 sequence (DNA): TGTGCCAGCAGTGAAGCTATCATAAGGACAGGCGGTGGAAACACCATATATTTT. Translating it yields CASSEAIIRTGGGNTIYF. The genes are TRBV6-1 and TRBJ1-3; 7 nucleotides match TRBD1. The length of the CDR3 is 18 residues. J lost 3 bases, V lost 0 bases, and 11 bases had no gene match. Germline CDR1 and CDR2: MNHNS and SASEGT.